A selection of T cell receptor beta chains follows, all from one sample in a study of PD-1 blockade in classical Hodgkin lymphoma. Assay: immunoSEQ multiplex PCR; the TCRdb copy retains only in-frame clones and omits some. The profile shows about 46,000 clones, around 74% of them singletons. The input for sequencing was peripheral blood mononuclear cells (PBMCs), taken before the fourth cycle of nivolumab. These receptors were taken from a human donor with classical Hodgkin lymphoma. CDR3s leave out the opening cysteine and the closing phenylalanine or tryptophan. Each record gives: V gene, D gene, CDR3 protein. D genes are given only for firm matches.

V gene: TRBV9; D gene: TRBD1; CDR3 protein: ASSVDIGGVGAF
V gene: TRBV28; D gene: TRBD1; CDR3 protein: AIIDRENQPQH
V gene: TRBV7-3; D gene: NA; CDR3 protein: ASIAGPDVEAF
V gene: TRBV20-1; D gene: NA; CDR3 protein: SASWRNTQY
V gene: TRBV27; D gene: NA; CDR3 protein: ASREIGGTEAF
V gene: TRBV19; D gene: TRBD2; CDR3 protein: ASSAMTSGGETQY
V gene: TRBV6-5; D gene: NA; CDR3 protein: ASSPGGGSYNEQF
V gene: TRBV19; D gene: NA; CDR3 protein: ASSSGNTEAF
V gene: TRBV11-2; D gene: NA; CDR3 protein: ASSLHLNTEAF
V gene: TRBV25-1; D gene: TRBD1; CDR3 protein: ASEQTGMNTEAF
V gene: TRBV5-6; D gene: NA; CDR3 protein: ASSPGVGVYGYT
V gene: TRBV18; D gene: TRBD2; CDR3 protein: ASSPTSGNNEQF
V gene: TRBV7-9; D gene: NA; CDR3 protein: ASSSPGTKADTQY
V gene: TRBV4-1; D gene: NA; CDR3 protein: ASSPGSGANTGELF
V gene: TRBV7-3; D gene: TRBD2; CDR3 protein: ASSVKAGGGPGANVLT
V gene: TRBV19; D gene: NA; CDR3 protein: ASSIYRDIYNEQF
V gene: TRBV5-6; D gene: NA; CDR3 protein: ASTSGGMTEAF
V gene: TRBV7-9; D gene: TRBD2; CDR3 protein: ASSLVAGGPTGELF
V gene: TRBV4-2; D gene: NA; CDR3 protein: ASSLAVGELF
V gene: TRBV28; D gene: NA; CDR3 protein: ASSPVGETGELF
V gene: TRBV7-2; D gene: NA; CDR3 protein: ASSLIRDGSPLH
V gene: TRBV28; D gene: NA; CDR3 protein: ASSALGGGNTGELF
V gene: TRBV4-1; D gene: NA; CDR3 protein: ASSQDLLIYGYT
V gene: TRBV6-6; D gene: NA; CDR3 protein: ASSQPPGGQETQY
V gene: TRBV5-1; D gene: TRBD1; CDR3 protein: ASKRDSNSNQPQH
V gene: TRBV6-1; D gene: NA; CDR3 protein: ASSLQLSGNTIY
V gene: TRBV13; D gene: TRBD2; CDR3 protein: ASSSSGRETQY
V gene: TRBV19; D gene: TRBD1; CDR3 protein: ASSHRGGPYYSNQPQH
V gene: TRBV7-2; D gene: NA; CDR3 protein: ASSLANIQY
V gene: TRBV29-1; D gene: NA; CDR3 protein: SGHNAGDGELF
V gene: TRBV7-2; D gene: TRBD1; CDR3 protein: ASSFRQGGGNTIY
V gene: TRBV6-6; D gene: NA; CDR3 protein: ASSYSLNNEQF
V gene: TRBV15; D gene: NA; CDR3 protein: ATSSAAGGAYNEQF
V gene: TRBV2; D gene: NA; CDR3 protein: ASGGGGPETQY
V gene: TRBV19; D gene: NA; CDR3 protein: ATTSRANYGYT
V gene: TRBV18; D gene: NA; CDR3 protein: ASSPYWRETNEKLF
V gene: TRBV25-1; D gene: TRBD2; CDR3 protein: ASSGTSGPYEQY
V gene: TRBV15; D gene: NA; CDR3 protein: ATSTRRTGTRNTEAF
V gene: TRBV11-3; D gene: NA; CDR3 protein: ASSLARAYNEQF
V gene: TRBV6-1; D gene: TRBD1; CDR3 protein: ASRKQGGDEQY
V gene: TRBV4-3; D gene: NA; CDR3 protein: ASSQDGRGRGGYT
V gene: TRBV7-8; D gene: NA; CDR3 protein: ASSLTRLSGFPPSEQY
V gene: TRBV9; D gene: TRBD2; CDR3 protein: ASSVVESGGYNEQF
V gene: TRBV7-6; D gene: TRBD2; CDR3 protein: ASSLTSGLRSYEQY
V gene: TRBV5-1; D gene: TRBD1; CDR3 protein: ASSQGQGAYEQY
V gene: TRBV6-5; D gene: NA; CDR3 protein: ASSYPPSRGDQPQH
V gene: TRBV12-2; D gene: NA; CDR3 protein: ASRWPRTSGSVLCHGNEQF
V gene: TRBV6-5; D gene: NA; CDR3 protein: ASSYAINTEAF
V gene: TRBV28; D gene: NA; CDR3 protein: ASSYGNTIY
V gene: TRBV7-9; D gene: NA; CDR3 protein: ASSQTTLPFSGNTIY
V gene: TRBV7-9; D gene: TRBD2; CDR3 protein: ASSATSGRMTGELF
V gene: TRBV14; D gene: NA; CDR3 protein: ASSQDHGARQAGNEQF
V gene: TRBV28; D gene: NA; CDR3 protein: ASSLLGGRRETQY
V gene: TRBV25-1; D gene: NA; CDR3 protein: ASSAPGPLLGYT
V gene: TRBV7-9; D gene: NA; CDR3 protein: ASSSYRALPNTEAF
V gene: TRBV6-1; D gene: NA; CDR3 protein: ASSETGLRDYYEQY
V gene: TRBV10-3; D gene: NA; CDR3 protein: AISESALQETQY